The present entry profiles one TCR beta chain with its context. What it binds is unknown. Trimming pared 5 bases from V and 1 base from J, leaving 10 bases between. The germline gives CDR1 SGHAT, CDR2 FQDESV (reference sequence). There are 14 residues in the CDR3. The data are from a study of T cells in Graves' hyperthyroidism and ophthalmopathy. Turning to the study itself: Before any treatment, at initial diagnosis, peripheral blood was collected.

Findings and limits, study-wide: A 13 V-J signature model discriminated ophthalmopathy versus stable hyperthyroidism.

Template material for amplifying TCR beta CDR3 regions consisted of RNA transcripts. A first-round RT-PCR of the TCR CDR3 used the HTBI primer set. TCRdb processed the multiplex PCR reads anew with MiXCR; each CDR3 protein has one entry. The profile shows approximately 400,000 distinct CDR3 sequences, about 18% of them singletons. Input material: blood. The clonotype originates from a man aged 18 to 29 with Graves' ophthalmopathy. V gene TRBV11-1 combines with J gene TRBJ2-3; D is ambiguous. As DNA, the CDR3 is TGTGCCAGCAGCGGGGTCTCGGGCACAGATACGCAGTATTTT. It yields the protein CASSGVSGTDTQYF.